Below, 29 T cell receptor beta chains from the same sample are listed, as sequenced in a study of post-analysis software for immune sequencing data. Unique molecular identifiers were carried by the TCR beta cDNA libraries. In TCRdb, the PCR reads were re-called with MiXCR into one record per CDR3 protein. The sample yields about 430,000 distinct CDR3 sequences, more than 30% seen once. Their antigens are not known. Notes on the study in general: In patients, TRBV5-6, TRBV5-1 and TRBV20-1 belonged to five TRBV segments found more frequently than in controls.

Sequences were obtained from blood. Receptors originate from a girl aged 2 to 10 with multiple sclerosis.

The CDR3 DNA follows: TGTGCCAGCAGCCACTCCCCTAGCGGGGGGGTCTTCGCGGATACGCAGTATTTT. As protein: CASSHSPSGGVFADTQYF. The J gene is TRBJ2-3, the V gene TRBV3-1; 12 bases map to TRBD2. The CDR3 extends over 18 amino acids. Germline V gene data show CDR1 as LGHDT and CDR2 as YNNKEL (reference sequence). V lost 3 bases to trimming and J lost 6 bases; unmatched junction nucleotides: 13.

This clonotype has a handful of counts. The CDR3 nucleotides read TGTGCCAGCAGTTACAGGACAGGGAATGGCTACACCTTC. It is translated as CASSYRTGNGYTF. J is TRBJ1-2 and V is TRBV6-5, with 8 nucleotides matching TRBD1. The V gene's germline CDR1 is MNHEY and CDR2 SVGAGI. V lost 2 bases, J lost 6 bases, and 2 bases stayed unmatched. The CDR3 covers 13 residues.

This clonotype appeared a single time. The chain joins TRBV30 to TRBJ2-1; D remains unclear. This CDR3 comprises 13 residues. The germline V and J ends were trimmed by 4 bases and 2 bases, with 9 bases remaining between them. Germline assignment: CDR1 GTSNPN and CDR2 SVGIG (reference sequence). CDR3 DNA sequence: TGTGCCTGGATGCTTCGAACCTACAATGAGCAGTTCTTC. As protein: CAWMLRTYNEQFF.

The genes are TRBV5-5 and TRBJ2-1, with TRBD1 identical over 7 bases. The CDR3 sequence is 16 residues long. Germline V lookup: CDR1 SGHKS, CDR2 YYEKEE (reference sequence). V was clipped by 2 bases and J by 4 bases; unmatched bases: 9. Here the CDR3 reads CASSFASGQIYNEQFF. The CDR3 DNA is TGTGCCAGCAGCTTCGCTTCGGGACAGATATACAATGAGCAGTTCTTC.

The genes are TRBV20-1 and TRBJ1-6, with a possible D match to TRBD1 (5 bases). Germline V gives CDR1 DFQATT, CDR2 SNEGSKA (reference sequence). The CDR3 extends over 17 amino acids. V lost 0 bases to trimming and J lost 7 bases, with 19 bases between them. The CDR3 protein is CSARDLQGWVGNSPLHF. The DNA for the CDR3 is TGCAGTGCTAGAGATCTGCAGGGTTGGGTAGGCAATTCACCCCTCCACTTT.

V is TRBV20-1 and J is TRBJ2-7; tentative D call: TRBD1 (6 bases). Germline CDR1 reads DFQATT; CDR2 reads SNEGSKA (reference sequence). CDR3 length: 14 residues. The germline V and J ends were trimmed by 4 bases and 6 bases, with 19 bases remaining between them. CDR3 amino acids: CSAKGQPPPCEQYF. The CDR3 DNA sequence: TGCAGTGCTAAAGGACAGCCACCACCCTGCGAGCAGTACTTC.

This clonotype occurred a few times. This chain links TRBV28 with TRBJ2-5; D uncertain. V lost 3 bases, J lost 5 bases, and 22 bases lay in between. Germline CDR1 is MDHEN and CDR2 is SYDVKM. The CDR3 has 17 residues. The CDR3 bases are TGTGCCAGCAGTTTCCAGGTGGCGGCGAGAGTTCGGGAGACCCAGTACTTC. Protein product: CASSFQVAARVRETQYF.

The V call is TRBV2, the J call TRBJ1-5; no definite D call. The CDR3 is 15 amino acids. The germline V and J ends were trimmed by 4 bases and 6 bases, with 16 bases remaining between them. Germline CDR1 reads SNHLY; CDR2 reads FYNNEI. CDR3 coding DNA: TGTGCCAGCAGTGGAGAGGGTGGAGGGCTTCAGCCCCAGCATTTT. Residues: CASSGEGGGLQPQHF.

This rearrangement joins TRBV7-2 to TRBJ2-5; no clear D gene. The end of the DNA is better explained by TRBJ2-7, so the J call may be wrong. The CDR3 has 14 residues. CDR1 is SGHTA and CDR2 is FQGNSA in the germline V gene. The CDR3 nucleotides are TGTGCCAGCAGCTTAGATTCGAACTCCTACGAGCAGTACTTC. It codes for CASSLDSNSYEQYF.

This clonotype was seen just once. The V and J genes are TRBV29-1 and TRBJ1-1; D not resolved. Looked up from germline, CDR1 is SQVTM and CDR2 is ANQGSEA. This CDR3 has 10 residues. The V end was cut by 2 bases, the J end by 6 bases, with 4 bases between. The CDR3 nucleotides read TGCAGCGTTGAATACCCTGAAGCTTTCTTT. Amino acids: CSVEYPEAFF.

The V gene is TRBV3-1, the J gene TRBJ2-7; the D gene could be TRBD1 or TRBD2 (6 bases each). Germline CDR1 and CDR2: LGHDT and YNNKEL (reference sequence). This CDR3 comprises 15 residues. V gave up 1 base and J gave up 6 bases, with 16 bases separating them. The CDR3 region has the DNA TGTGCCAGCAGCCAAGTAACAGGGACTGTTGCCGAGCAGTACTTC. Amino acids: CASSQVTGTVAEQYF.

A few counts support this clonotype. The genes are TRBV7-3 and TRBJ2-3; TRBD1 agrees at 11 bases. V lost 5 bases and J lost 6; bases outside the gene matches: 4. This CDR3 has 14 residues. Germline CDR1 SGHTA, CDR2 FQGTGA. The CDR3 loop is CASSGQGAADTQYF. CDR3 nucleotide sequence: TGTGCCAGCAGCGGACAGGGGGCCGCGGATACGCAGTATTTT.

The V call is TRBV5-1, the J call TRBJ2-7; the match to TRBD2 covers 11 bases. CDR1 is SGHRS and CDR2 is YFSETQ in the germline V gene. Losses at the gene ends were 4 bases for V and 3 bases for J; bases not matched to a gene: 6. This CDR3 has 15 residues. The CDR3 loop reads CASSPTSGSIYEQYF. The CDR3 DNA is TGCGCCAGCAGCCCTACTAGCGGGAGTATCTACGAGCAGTACTTC. Based on the CDR3 plus reference TRBV5-1 and TRBJ2-7, the full variable domain is KAGVTQTPRYLIKTRGQQVTLSCSPISGHRSVSWYQQTPGQGLQFLFEYFSETQRNKGNFPGRFSGRQFSNSRSEMNVSTLELGDSALYLCASSPTSGSIYEQYFGPGTRLTVT.

This chain joins TRBV10-3 and TRBJ2-7; 10 bases agree with TRBD2. The CDR3 runs 13 residues. The germline CDR1 and CDR2 sequences are ENHRY and SYGVKD. Losses at the gene ends were 2 bases for V and 5 bases for J; bases not matched to a gene: 0. The CDR3: CAISEGLADEQYF. The DNA of the CDR3 is TGTGCCATCAGTGAGGGACTAGCGGACGAGCAGTACTTC.

The V gene is TRBV5-1, the J gene TRBJ2-7; the D is unclear. This CDR3 spans 13 amino acids. V was cut by 0 bases and J by 3 bases, with 7 bases left in between. Germline CDR1 and CDR2: SGHRS and YFSETQ. The chain's CDR3 is CASSLDQIYEQYF. The CDR3 DNA is TGCGCCAGCAGCTTGGACCAGATCTACGAGCAGTACTTC.

The chain recombines TRBV6-5 with TRBJ1-5; D is perhaps TRBD1 (6 bases). Germline V gene data show CDR1 as MNHEY and CDR2 as SVGAGI. The CDR3 has 14 amino acids. V was clipped by 6 bases and J by 6 bases, with 15 bases between them. The CDR3 nucleotides read TGTGCCAGCAGGGGAGGGGGTGAGGGTCAGCCCCAGCATTTT. Protein product: CASRGGGEGQPQHF.

The V gene is TRBV6-5, the J gene TRBJ2-7, with 9 bases identical to TRBD1. Germline V gene sequence: CDR1 MNHEY, CDR2 SVGAGI. V shed 3 bases and J 2 bases; nucleotides not matched to a gene: 14. The CDR3 is 18 amino acids. CDR3 nucleotides: TGTGCCAGCAGTTATTCCTATCCGGGACAGGGTAGCACCTACGAGCAGTACTTC. Translating gives CASSYSYPGQGSTYEQYF.

As concerns this clonotype: The junction departs from germline at one end; a sequencing error may be responsible. The chain has TRBV5-1 and TRBJ2-5; 12 bases align to TRBD2. This CDR3 spans 16 amino acids. The germline gives CDR1 SGHRS, CDR2 YFSETQ. The CDR3 region has the DNA TGCGCCGGCAGCCCTTCGACTAGCGGGAGCGGAGAGACCCAGTACTTC. It codes for CAGSPSTSGSGETQYF. Combining the CDR3 with reference TRBV5-1 and TRBJ2-5 gives the whole variable domain KAGVTQTPRYLIKTRGQQVTLSCSPISGHRSVSWYQQTPGQGLQFLFEYFSETQRNKGNFPGRFSGRQFSNSRSEMNVSTLELGDSALYLCAGSPSTSGSGETQYFGPGTRLLVL.

The chain uses TRBV20-1 and TRBJ2-5; D gene uncertain. The CDR3 is 14 amino acids. Per germline, CDR1 DFQATT and CDR2 SNEGSKA (reference sequence). Trimming pared 6 bases from V and 1 base from J, leaving 15 bases between. Here the CDR3 DNA reads TGCAGTGCGGATCGAGGAACTACCCAAGAGACCCAGTACTTC. Residues: CSADRGTTQETQYF.

The chain recombines TRBV5-1 with TRBJ2-7; D remains ambiguous. Trimming removed 2 bases from V and 3 bases from J, with 15 bases in between. The germline gives CDR1 SGHRS, CDR2 YFSETQ. This CDR3 contains 15 residues. The CDR3 loop is CASSFDHDPIYEQYF. In nucleotides, the CDR3 is TGCGCCAGCAGCTTCGACCACGATCCCATCTACGAGCAGTACTTC.

The chain has TRBV15 and TRBJ2-7, with TRBD2 identical over 14 bases. This CDR3 has 19 residues. The V and J ends lost 0 bases and 7 bases, in that order; junction bases with no gene match: 14. Looked up from germline, CDR1 is LNHNV and CDR2 is YYDKDF (reference sequence). This CDR3 is CATSRDRLAGGPYYNEQYF. The CDR3 DNA follows: TGTGCCACCAGCAGAGATAGACTAGCGGGAGGGCCGTACTACAATGAGCAGTACTTC.

This clonotype was detected only a few times. An end of the junction differs from the germline gene, which may be a read error. The chain recombines TRBV7-6 with TRBJ2-7; 11 bases align to TRBD2. The length of the CDR3 is 15 residues. Germline values: CDR1 SGHVS, CDR2 FNYEAQ. The DNA for the CDR3 is TGTGCCAGCAACTTAAGACTAGCGGGGTGGTACGAGCAGTACTTC. It encodes CASNLRLAGWYEQYF.

The gene calls are TRBV20-1 and TRBJ2-7, with D tentatively TRBD1 (5 bases). Germline values: CDR1 DFQATT, CDR2 SNEGSKA (reference sequence). The CDR3 length is 15 residues. The V and J ends lost 0 bases and 3 bases respectively, with 15 bases between them. CDR3 protein: CSARDWSDTYYEQYF. The CDR3 DNA reads TGCAGTGCTAGAGATTGGTCGGACACCTACTACGAGCAGTACTTC.

J is TRBJ2-3 and V is TRBV29-1, with 8 bases identical to TRBD1. CDR1 is SQVTM and CDR2 is ANQGSEA in the germline V gene. The CDR3 covers 12 residues. With 1 base clipped from V and 6 bases from J, the junction kept 0 bases outside the gene matches. The CDR3 region is CSVEGTGDTQYF. The CDR3 DNA is TGCAGCGTTGAAGGGACAGGGGATACGCAGTATTTT.

This sequence joins TRBV27 and TRBJ2-2; D remains unclear. Germline-derived CDR1 and CDR2 are MNHEY and SMNVEV (reference sequence). The CDR3 loop spans 12 amino acids. Trimming removed 5 bases from V and 7 bases from J, with 8 bases in between. The CDR3 DNA reads TGTGCCAGCAGTCCTATAATCGGGGAGCTGTTTTTT. Its translation: CASSPIIGELFF.

The genes are TRBV28 and TRBJ2-1, with D perhaps TRBD2 (6 bases). Germline V gene sequence: CDR1 MDHEN, CDR2 SYDVKM. There are 13 residues in the CDR3. The V gene lost 3 bases and the J gene lost 9 bases, with 12 bases spanning the gap. CDR3 nucleotides: TGTGCCAGCAGTTTCGGGGACTCTCGTGAGCAGTTCTTC. Translated, it gives CASSFGDSREQFF.

V and J are TRBV19 and TRBJ1-1; no clear D gene. From germline, CDR1 is LNHDA and CDR2 SQIVND (reference sequence). V was cut by 3 bases and J by 3 bases, with 11 bases left in between. The CDR3 is 14 residues long. The CDR3 is CASSIEVRDTEAFF. The DNA of the CDR3 is TGTGCCAGTAGTATCGAGGTCAGAGACACTGAAGCTTTCTTT.

This sequence joins TRBV12-3 or TRBV12-4 and TRBJ2-3; tentatively, D is TRBD1 (5 bases). CDR3 length: 17 residues. V dropped 5 bases and J dropped 1 base, with 19 bases sitting between them. CDR3 sequence reads: CASSGRRGRPRTDTQYF. CDR3 in DNA: TGTGCCAGCAGTGGACGAAGGGGAAGACCACGCACAGATACGCAGTATTTT.

The rearrangement links TRBV28 to TRBJ2-1, with TRBD1 matching 9 bases. Germline CDR1 is MDHEN and CDR2 is SYDVKM. With V trimmed by 6 bases and J by 2 bases, 5 bases remained unmatched. The CDR3 is made up of 15 amino acids. The CDR3 DNA reads as TGTGCCAGCAGCTACCGACAGGGGGCCTACAATGAGCAGTTCTTC. Translating it yields CASSYRQGAYNEQFF. The whole variable domain, remainder taken from reference TRBV28 and TRBJ2-1, is DVKVTQSSRYLVKRTGEKVFLECVQDMDHENMFWYRQDPGLGLRLIYFSYDVKMKEKGDIPEGYSVSREKKERFSLILESASTNQTSMYLCASSYRQGAYNEQFFGPGTRLTVL.